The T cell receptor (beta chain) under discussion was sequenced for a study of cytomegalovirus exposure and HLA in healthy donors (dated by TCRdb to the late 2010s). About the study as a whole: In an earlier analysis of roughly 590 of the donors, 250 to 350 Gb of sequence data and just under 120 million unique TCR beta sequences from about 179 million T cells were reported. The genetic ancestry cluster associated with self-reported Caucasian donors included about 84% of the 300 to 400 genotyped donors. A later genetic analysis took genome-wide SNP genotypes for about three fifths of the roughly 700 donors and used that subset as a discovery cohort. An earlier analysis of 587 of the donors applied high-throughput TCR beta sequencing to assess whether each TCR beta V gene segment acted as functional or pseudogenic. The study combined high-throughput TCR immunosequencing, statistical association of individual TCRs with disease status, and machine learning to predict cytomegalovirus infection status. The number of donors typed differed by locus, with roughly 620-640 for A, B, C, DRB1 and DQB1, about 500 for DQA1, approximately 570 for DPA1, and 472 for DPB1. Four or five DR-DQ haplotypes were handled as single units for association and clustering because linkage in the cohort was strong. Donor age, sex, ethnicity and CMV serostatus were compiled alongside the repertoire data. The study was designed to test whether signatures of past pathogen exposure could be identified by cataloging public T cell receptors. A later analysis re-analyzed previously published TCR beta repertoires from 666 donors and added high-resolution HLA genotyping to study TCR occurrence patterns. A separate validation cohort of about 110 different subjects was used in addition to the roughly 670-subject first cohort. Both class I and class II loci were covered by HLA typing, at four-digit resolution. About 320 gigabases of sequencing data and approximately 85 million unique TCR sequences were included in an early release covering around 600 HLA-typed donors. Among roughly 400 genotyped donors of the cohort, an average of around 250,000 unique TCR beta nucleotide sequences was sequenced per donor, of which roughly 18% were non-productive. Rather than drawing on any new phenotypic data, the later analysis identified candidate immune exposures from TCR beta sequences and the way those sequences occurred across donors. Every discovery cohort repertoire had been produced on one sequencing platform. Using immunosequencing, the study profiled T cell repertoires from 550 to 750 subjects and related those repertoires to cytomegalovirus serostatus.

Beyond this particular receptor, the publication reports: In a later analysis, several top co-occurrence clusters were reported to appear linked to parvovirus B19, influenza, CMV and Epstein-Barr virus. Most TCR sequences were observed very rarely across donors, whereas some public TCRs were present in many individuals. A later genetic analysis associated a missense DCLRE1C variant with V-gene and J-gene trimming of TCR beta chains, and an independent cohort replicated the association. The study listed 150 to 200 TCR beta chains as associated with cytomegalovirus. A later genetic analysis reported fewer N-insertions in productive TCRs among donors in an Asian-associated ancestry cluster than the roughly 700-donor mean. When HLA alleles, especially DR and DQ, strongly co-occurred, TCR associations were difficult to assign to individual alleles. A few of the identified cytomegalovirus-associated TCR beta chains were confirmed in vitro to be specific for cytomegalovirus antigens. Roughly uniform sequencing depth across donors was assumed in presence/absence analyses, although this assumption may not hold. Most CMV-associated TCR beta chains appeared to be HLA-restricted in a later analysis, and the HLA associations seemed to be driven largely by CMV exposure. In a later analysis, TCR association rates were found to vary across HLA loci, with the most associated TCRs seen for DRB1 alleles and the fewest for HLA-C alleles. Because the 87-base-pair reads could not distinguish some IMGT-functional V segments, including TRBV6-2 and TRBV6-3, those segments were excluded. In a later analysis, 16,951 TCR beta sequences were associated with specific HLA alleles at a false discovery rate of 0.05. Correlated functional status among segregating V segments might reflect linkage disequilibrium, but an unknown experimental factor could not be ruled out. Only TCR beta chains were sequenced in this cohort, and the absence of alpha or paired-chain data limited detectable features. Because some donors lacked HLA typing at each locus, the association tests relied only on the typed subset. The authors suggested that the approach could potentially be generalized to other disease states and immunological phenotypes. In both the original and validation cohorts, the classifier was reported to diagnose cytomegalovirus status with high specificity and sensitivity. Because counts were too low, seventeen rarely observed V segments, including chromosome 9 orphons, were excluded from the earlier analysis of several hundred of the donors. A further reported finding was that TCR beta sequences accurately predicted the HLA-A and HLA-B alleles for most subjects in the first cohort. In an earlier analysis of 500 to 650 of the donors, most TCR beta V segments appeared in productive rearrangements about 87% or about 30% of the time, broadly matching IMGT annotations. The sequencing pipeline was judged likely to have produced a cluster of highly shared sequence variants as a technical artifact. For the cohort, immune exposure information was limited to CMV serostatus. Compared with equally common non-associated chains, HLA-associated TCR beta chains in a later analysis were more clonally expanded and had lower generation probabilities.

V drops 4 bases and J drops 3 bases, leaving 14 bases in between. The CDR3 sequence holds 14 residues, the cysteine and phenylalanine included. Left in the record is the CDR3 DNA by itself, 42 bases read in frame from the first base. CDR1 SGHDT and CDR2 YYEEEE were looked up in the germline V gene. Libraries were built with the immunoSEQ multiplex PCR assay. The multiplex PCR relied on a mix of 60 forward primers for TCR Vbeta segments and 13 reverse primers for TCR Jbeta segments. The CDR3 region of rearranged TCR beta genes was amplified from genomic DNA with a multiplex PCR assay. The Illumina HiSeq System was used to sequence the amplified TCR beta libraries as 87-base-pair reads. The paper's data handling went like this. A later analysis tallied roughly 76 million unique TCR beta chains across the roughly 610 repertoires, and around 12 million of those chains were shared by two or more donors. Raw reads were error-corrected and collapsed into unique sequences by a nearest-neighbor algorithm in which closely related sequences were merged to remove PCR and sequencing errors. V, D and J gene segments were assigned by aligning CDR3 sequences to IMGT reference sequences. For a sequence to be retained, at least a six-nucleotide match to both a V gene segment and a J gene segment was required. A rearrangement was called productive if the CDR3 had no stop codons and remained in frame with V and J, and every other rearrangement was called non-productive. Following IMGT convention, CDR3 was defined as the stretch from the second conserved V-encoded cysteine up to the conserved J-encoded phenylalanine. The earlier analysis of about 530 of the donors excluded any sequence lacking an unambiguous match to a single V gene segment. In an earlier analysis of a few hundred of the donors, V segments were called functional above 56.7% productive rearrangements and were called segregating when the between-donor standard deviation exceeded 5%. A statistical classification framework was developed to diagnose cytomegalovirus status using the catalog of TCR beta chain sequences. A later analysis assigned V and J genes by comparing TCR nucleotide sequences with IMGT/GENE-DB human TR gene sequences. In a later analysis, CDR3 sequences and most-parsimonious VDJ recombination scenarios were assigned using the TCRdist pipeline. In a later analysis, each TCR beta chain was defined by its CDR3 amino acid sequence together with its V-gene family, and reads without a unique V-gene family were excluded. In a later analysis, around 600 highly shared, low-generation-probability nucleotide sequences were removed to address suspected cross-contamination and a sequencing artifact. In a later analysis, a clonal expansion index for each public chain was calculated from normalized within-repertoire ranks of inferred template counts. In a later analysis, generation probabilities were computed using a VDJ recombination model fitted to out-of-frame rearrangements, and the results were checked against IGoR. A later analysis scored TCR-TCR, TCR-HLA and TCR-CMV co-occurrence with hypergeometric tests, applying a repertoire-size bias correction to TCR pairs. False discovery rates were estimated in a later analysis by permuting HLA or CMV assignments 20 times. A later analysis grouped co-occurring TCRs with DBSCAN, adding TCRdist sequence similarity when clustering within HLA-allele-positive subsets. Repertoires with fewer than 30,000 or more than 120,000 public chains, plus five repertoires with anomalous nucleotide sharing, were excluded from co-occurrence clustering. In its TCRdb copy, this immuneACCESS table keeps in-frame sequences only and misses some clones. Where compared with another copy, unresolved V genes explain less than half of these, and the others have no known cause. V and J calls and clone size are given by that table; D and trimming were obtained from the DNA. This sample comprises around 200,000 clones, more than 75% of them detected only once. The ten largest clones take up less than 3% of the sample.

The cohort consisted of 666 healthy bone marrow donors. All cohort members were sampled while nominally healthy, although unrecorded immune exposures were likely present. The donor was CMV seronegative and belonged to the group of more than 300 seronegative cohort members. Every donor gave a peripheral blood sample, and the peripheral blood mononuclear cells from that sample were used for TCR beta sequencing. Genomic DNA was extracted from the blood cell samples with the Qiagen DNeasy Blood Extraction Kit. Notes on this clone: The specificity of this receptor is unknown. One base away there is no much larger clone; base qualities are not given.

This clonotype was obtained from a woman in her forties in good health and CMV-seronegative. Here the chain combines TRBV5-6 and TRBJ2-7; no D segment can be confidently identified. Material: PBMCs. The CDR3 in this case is CASSIHPASYEQYF. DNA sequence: TGTGCCAGCAGCATTCACCCAGCTAGCTACGAGCAGTACTTC.